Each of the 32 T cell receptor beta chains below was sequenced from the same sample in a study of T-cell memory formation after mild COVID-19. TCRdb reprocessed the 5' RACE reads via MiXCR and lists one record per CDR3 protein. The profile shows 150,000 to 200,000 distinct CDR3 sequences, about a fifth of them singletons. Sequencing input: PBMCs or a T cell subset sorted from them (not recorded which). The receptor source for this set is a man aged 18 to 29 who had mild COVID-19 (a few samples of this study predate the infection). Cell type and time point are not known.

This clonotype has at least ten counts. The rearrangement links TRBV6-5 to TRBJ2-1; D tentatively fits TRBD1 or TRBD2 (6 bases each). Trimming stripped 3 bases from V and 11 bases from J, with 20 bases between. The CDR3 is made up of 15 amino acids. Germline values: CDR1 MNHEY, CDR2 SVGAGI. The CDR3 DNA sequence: TGTGCCAGCAGTTATGGTCTTTCTGGGGGGCCTCAGCAGTTCTTC. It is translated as CASSYGLSGGPQQFF.

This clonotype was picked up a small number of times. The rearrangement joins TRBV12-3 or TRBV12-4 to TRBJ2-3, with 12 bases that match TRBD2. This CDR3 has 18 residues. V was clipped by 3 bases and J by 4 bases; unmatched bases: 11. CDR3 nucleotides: TGTGCCAGCAGTTTGGATAGCCTAGCGGGGGGGCCAGCAGATACGCAGTATTTT. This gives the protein CASSLDSLAGGPADTQYF.

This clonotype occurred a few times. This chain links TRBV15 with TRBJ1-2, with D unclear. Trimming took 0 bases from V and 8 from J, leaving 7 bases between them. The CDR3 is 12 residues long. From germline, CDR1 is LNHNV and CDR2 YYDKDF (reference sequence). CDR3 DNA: TGTGCCACCAGCAGAGATCGGGTCGGCTACACCTTC. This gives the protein CATSRDRVGYTF.

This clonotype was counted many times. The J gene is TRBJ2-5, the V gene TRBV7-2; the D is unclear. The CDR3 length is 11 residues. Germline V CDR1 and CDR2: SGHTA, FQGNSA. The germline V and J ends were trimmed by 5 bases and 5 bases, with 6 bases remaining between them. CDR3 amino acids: CASSRSETQYF. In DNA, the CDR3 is TGTGCCAGCAGCCGATCGGAGACCCAGTACTTC. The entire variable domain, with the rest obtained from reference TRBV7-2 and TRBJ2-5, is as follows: GAGVSQSPSNKVTEKGKDVELRCDPISGHTALYWYRQSLGQGLEFLIYFQGNSAPDKSGLPSDRFSAERTGGSVSTLTIQRTQQEDSAVYLCASSRSETQYFGPGTRLLVL.

Here the CDR3 DNA reads TGTGCCAGCAGTCCCATTCCGGTCTACGAGCAGTACGTC. It specifies CASSPIPVYEQYV. The chain couples TRBV6-6 to TRBJ2-7; D ambiguous. The germline V and J ends were trimmed by 5 bases and 3 bases, with 11 bases remaining between them. This CDR3 comprises 13 residues. Germline-derived CDR1 and CDR2 are MNHNY and SVGAGI (reference sequence).

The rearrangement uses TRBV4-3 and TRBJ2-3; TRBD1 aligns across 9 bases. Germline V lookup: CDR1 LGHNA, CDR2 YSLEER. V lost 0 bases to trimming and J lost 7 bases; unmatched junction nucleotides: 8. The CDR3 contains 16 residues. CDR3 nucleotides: TGCGCCAGCAGCCAAGATCCCGGGACAGGGCTATATACGCAGTATTTT. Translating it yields CASSQDPGTGLYTQYF.

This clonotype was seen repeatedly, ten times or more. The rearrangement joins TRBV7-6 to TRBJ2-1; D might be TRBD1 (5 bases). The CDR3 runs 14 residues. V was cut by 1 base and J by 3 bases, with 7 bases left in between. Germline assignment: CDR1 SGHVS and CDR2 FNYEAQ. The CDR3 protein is CASSLEQVYNEQFF. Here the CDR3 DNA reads TGTGCCAGCAGCTTAGAACAGGTCTACAATGAGCAGTTCTTC.

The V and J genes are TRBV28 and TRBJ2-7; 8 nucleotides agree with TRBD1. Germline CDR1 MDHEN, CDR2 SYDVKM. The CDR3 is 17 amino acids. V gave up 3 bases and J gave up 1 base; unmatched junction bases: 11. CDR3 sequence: CASSLFPGQGGSYEQYV. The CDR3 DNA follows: TGTGCCAGCAGTTTGTTCCCCGGACAGGGTGGGTCCTACGAGCAGTACGTC.

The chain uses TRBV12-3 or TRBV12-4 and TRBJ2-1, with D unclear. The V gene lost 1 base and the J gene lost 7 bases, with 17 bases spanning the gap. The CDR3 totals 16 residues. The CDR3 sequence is CASSLGPVQSLNEQFF. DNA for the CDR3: TGTGCCAGCAGTTTAGGGCCGGTACAGTCTCTGAATGAGCAGTTCTTC.

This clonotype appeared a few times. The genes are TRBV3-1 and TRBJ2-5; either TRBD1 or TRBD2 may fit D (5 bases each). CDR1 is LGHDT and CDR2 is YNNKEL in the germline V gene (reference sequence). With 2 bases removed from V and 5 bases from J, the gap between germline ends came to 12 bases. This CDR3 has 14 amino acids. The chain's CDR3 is CASSQNGAGETQYF. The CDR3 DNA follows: TGTGCCAGCAGCCAAAACGGGGCCGGGGAGACCCAGTACTTC.

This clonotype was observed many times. CDR3 nucleotides: TGTGCCAGTAGAGGACTAGCGGGATCCTACGAGCAGTACTTC. This translates into CASRGLAGSYEQYF. V usage is TRBV19 and J usage is TRBJ2-7, with 12 bases lining up with TRBD2. The J segment lost 1 base and the V segment lost 6 bases, leaving 1 base of the junction unmatched. The CDR3 contains 14 residues. Germline CDR1 reads LNHDA; CDR2 reads SQIVND (reference sequence).

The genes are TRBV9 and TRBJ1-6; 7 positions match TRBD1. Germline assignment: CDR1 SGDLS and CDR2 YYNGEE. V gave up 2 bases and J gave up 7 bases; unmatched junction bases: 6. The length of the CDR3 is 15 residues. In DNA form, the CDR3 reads TGTGCCAGCAGCGTTTCAGGGGGTTTAAATTCACCCCTCCACTTT. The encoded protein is CASSVSGGLNSPLHF.

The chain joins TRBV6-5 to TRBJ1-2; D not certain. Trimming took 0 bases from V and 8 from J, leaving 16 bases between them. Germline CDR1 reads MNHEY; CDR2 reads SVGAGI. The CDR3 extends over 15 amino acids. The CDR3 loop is CASSYSNLGREGYTF. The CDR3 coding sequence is TGTGCCAGCAGTTACTCAAATTTAGGCCGAGAAGGCTACACCTTC.

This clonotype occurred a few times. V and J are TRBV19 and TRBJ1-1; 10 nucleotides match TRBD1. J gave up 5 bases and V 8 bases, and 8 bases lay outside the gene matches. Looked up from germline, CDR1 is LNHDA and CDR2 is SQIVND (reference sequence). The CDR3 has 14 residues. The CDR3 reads CASGIRDRGTEAFF. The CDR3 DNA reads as TGTGCCAGTGGCATAAGGGACAGGGGAACTGAAGCTTTCTTT.

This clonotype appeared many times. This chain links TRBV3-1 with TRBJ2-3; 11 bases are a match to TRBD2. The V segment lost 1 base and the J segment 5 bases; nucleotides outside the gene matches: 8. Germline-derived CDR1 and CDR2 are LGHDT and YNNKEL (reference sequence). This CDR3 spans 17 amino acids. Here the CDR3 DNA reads TGTGCCAGCAGCCAAGGGTCCGCTAGCGGGGGGTTAGATACGCAGTATTTT. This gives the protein CASSQGSASGGLDTQYF.

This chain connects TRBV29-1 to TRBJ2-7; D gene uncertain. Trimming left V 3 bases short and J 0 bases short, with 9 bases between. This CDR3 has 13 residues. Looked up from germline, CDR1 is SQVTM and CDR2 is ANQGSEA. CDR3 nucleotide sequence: TGCAGCGTTGAGGTTCAGAGCTCCTACGAGCAGTACTTC. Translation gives CSVEVQSSYEQYF.

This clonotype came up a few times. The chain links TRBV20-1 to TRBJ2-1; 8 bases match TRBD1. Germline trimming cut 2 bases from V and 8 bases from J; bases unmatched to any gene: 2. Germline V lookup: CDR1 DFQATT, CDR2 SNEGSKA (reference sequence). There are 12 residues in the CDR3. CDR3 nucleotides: TGCAGTGCTAGACGACAGGGGTATGAGCAGTTCTTC. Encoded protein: CSARRQGYEQFF.

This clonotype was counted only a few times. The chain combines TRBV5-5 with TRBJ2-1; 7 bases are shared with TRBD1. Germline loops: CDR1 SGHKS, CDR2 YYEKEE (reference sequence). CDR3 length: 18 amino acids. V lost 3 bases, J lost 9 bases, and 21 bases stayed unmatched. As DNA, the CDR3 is TGTGCCAGCAGCTCGTTCTTTATACCGGGAACAGGGGTTAGTGAGCAGTTCTTC. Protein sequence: CASSSFFIPGTGVSEQFF. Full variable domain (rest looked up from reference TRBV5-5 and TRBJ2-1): DAGVTQSPTHLIKTRGQQVTLRCSPISGHKSVSWYQQVLGQGPQFIFQYYEKEERGRGNFPDRFSARQFPNYSSELNVNALLLGDSALYLCASSSFFIPGTGVSEQFFGPGTRLTVL.

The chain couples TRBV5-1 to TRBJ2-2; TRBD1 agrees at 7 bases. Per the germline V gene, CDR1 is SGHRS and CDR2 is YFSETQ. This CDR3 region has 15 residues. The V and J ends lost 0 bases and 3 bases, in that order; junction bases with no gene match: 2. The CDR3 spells CASSLDQGDTGELFF. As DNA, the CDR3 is TGCGCCAGCAGCTTGGATCAGGGGGACACCGGGGAGCTGTTTTTT.

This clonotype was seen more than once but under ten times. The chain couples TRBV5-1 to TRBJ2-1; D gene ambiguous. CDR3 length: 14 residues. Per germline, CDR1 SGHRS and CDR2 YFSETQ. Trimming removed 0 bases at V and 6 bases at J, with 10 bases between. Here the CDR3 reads CASSLEVVVNEQFF. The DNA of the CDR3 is TGCGCCAGCAGCTTGGAGGTGGTCGTCAATGAGCAGTTCTTC. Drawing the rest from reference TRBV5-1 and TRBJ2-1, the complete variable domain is KAGVTQTPRYLIKTRGQQVTLSCSPISGHRSVSWYQQTPGQGLQFLFEYFSETQRNKGNFPGRFSGRQFSNSRSEMNVSTLELGDSALYLCASSLEVVVNEQFFGPGTRLTVL.

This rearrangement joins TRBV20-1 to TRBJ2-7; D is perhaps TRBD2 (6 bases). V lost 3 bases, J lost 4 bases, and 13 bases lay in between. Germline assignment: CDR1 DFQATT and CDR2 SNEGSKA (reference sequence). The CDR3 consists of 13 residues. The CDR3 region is CSASAPEGYEQYV. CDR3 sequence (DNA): TGCAGTGCTAGCGCCCCGGAGGGGTACGAGCAGTACGTC.

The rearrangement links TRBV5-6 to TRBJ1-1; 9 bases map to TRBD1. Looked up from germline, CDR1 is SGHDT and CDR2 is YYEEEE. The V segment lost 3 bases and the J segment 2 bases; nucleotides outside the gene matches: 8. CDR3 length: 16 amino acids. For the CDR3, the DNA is TGTGCCAGCAGCTACAGGGGGCGCAGGTTTAACACTGAAGCTTTCTTT. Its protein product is CASSYRGRRFNTEAFF.

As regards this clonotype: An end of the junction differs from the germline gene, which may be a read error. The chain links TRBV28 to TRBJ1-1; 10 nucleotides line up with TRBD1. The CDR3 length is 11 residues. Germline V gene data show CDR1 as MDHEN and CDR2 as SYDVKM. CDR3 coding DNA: TGTGCCAGCAGATCTGACAGGGGGCCGATCTTT. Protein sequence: CASRSDRGPIF.

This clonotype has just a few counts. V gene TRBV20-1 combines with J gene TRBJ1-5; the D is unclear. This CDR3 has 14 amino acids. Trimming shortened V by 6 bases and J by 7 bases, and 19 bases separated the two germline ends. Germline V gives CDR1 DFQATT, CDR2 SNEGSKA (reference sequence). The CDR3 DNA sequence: TGCAGTGCGACCGACCCCCAGCTGTTGCAGCCCCAGCATTTT. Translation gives CSATDPQLLQPQHF.

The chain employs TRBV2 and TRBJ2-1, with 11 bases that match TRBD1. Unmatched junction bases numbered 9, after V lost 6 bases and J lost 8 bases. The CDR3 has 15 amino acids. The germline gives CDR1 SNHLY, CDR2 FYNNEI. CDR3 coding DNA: TGTGCCAGCAGGGACAGGGGGCGAAATCGCGATGAGCAGTTCTTC. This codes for CASRDRGRNRDEQFF.

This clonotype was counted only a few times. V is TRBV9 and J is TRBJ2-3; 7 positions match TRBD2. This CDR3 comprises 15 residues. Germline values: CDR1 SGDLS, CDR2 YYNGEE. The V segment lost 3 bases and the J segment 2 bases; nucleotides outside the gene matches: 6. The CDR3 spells CASSARGGFTDTQYF. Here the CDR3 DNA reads TGTGCCAGCAGCGCCCGCGGGGGATTCACAGATACGCAGTATTTT.

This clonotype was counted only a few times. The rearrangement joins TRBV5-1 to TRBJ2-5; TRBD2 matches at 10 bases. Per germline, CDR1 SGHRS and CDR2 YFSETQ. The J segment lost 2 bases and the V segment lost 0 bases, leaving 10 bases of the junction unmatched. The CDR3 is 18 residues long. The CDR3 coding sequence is TGCGCCAGCAGCTTGGTGGCTAGCGGGGGTGGAGATCAAGAGACCCAGTACTTC. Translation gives CASSLVASGGGDQETQYF.

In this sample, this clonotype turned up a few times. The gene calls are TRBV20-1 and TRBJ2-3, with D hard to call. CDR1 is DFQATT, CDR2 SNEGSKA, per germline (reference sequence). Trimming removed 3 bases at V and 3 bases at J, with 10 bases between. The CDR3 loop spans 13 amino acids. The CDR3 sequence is CSASKVSTDTQYF. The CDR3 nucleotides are TGCAGTGCTAGCAAGGTTTCTACAGATACGCAGTATTTT.

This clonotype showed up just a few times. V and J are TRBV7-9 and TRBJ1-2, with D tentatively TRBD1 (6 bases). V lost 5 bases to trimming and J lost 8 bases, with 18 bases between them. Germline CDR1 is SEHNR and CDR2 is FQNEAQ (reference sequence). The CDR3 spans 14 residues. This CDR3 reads CASSATWGAEGYTF. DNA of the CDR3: TGTGCCAGCAGCGCCACATGGGGGGCCGAGGGCTACACCTTC.

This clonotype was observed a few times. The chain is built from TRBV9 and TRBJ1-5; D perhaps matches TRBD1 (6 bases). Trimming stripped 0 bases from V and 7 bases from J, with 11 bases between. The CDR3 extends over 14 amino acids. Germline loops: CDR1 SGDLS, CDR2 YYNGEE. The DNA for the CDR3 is TGTGCCAGCAGCGTAGCGGGGGGCGGGCAGCCCCAGCATTTT. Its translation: CASSVAGGGQPQHF.

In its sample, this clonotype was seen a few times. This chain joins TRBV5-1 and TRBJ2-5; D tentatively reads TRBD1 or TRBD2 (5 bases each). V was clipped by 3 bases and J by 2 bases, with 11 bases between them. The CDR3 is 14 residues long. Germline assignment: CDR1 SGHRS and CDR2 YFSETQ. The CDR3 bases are TGCGCCAGCAGCTCCGAGGGGCCTCAAGAGACCCAGTACTTC. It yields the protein CASSSEGPQETQYF.

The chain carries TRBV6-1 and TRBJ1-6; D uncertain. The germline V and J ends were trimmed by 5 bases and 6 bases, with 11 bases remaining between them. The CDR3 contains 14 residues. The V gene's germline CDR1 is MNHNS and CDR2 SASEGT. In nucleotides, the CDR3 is TGTGCCAGCAGTACTAGGACGGGTAATTCACCCCTCCACTTT. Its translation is CASSTRTGNSPLHF.